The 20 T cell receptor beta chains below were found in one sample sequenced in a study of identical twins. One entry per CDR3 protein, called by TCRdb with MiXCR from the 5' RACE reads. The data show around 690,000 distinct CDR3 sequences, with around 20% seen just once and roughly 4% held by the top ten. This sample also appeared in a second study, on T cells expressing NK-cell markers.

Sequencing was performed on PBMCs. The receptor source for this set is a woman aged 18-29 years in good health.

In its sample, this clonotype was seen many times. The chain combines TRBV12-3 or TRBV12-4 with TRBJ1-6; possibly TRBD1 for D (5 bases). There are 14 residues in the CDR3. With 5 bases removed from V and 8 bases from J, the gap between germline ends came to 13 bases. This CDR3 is CASSRQLRDSPLHF. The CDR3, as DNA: TGTGCCAGCAGTCGACAGTTACGGGATTCACCCCTCCACTTT.

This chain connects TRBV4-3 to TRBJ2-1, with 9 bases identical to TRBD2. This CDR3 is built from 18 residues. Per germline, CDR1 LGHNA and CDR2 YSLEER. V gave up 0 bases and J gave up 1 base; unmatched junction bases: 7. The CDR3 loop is CASSQELLAGASYNEQFF. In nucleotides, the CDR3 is TGCGCCAGCAGCCAAGAGTTATTAGCGGGAGCGTCCTACAATGAGCAGTTCTTC.

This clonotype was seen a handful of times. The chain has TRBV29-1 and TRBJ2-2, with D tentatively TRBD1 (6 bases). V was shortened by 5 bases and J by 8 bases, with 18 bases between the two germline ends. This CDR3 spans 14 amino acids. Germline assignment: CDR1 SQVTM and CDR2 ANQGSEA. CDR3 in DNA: TGCAGCGTTTCCGGGACACCTAACCCTGGGGAGCTGTTTTTT. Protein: CSVSGTPNPGELFF.

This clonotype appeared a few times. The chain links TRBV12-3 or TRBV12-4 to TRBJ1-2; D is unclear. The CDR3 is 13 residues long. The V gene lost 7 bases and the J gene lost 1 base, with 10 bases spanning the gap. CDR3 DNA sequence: TGTGCCAGCACCCTTGACAATAACTATGGCTACACCTTC. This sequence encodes CASTLDNNYGYTF.

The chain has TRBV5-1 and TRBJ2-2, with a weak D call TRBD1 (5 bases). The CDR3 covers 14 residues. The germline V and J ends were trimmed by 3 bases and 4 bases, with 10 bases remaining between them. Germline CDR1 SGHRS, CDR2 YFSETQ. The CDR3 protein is CASSSQGSTGELFF. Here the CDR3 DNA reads TGCGCCAGCAGCTCCCAGGGAAGCACCGGGGAGCTGTTTTTT.

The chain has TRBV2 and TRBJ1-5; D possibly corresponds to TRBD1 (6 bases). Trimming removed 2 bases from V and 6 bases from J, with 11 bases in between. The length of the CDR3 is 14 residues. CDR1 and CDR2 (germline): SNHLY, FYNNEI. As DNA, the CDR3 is TGTGCCAGCAGTGAACAGGGGAGGCGTCAGCCCCAGCATTTT. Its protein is CASSEQGRRQPQHF.

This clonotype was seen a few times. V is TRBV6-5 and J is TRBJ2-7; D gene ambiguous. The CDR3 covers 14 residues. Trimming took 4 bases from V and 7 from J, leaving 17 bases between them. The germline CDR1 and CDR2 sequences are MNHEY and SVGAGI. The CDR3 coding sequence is TGTGCCAGCAGTTCAAACAGTTTGGGGTTAGAGCAGTACTTC. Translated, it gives CASSSNSLGLEQYF.

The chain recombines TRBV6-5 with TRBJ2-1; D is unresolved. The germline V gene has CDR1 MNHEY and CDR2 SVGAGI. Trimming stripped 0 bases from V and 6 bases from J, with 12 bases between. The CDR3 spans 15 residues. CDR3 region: CASSYSGSYSNEQFF. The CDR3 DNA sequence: TGTGCCAGCAGTTACTCCGGCTCGTACTCCAATGAGCAGTTCTTC.

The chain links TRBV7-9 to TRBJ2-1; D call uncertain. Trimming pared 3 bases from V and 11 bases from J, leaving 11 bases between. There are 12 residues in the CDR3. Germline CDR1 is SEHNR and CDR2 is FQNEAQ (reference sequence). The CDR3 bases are TGTGCCAGCAGCTTGGAGCTCCCCAAGCAGTTCTTC. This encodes CASSLELPKQFF.

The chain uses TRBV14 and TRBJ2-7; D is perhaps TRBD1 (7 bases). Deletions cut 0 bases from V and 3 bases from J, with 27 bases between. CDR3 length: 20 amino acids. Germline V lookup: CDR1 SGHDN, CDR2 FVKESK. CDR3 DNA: TGTGCCAGCAGCCAAGAGGGAACAGGGGAGTATCGGGAGCGACTCTACGAGCAGTACTTC. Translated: CASSQEGTGEYRERLYEQYF.

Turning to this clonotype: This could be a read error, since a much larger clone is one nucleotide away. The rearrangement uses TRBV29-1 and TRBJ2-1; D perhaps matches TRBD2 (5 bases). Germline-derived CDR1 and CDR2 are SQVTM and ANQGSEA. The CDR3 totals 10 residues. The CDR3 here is CSVGPEEQLF. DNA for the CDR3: TGCAGCGTTGGACCGGAGGAGCAGCTCTTC.

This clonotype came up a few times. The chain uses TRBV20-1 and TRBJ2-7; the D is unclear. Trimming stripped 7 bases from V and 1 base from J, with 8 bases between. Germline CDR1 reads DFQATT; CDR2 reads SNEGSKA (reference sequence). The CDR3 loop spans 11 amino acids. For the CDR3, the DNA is TGCAGTGTGCGCAGATCCTACGAGCAGTACTTC. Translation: CSVRRSYEQYF.

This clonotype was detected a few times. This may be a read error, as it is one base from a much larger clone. In nucleotides, the CDR3 is TGCAGCGTTGATTCAGGGATGGAGGTTTTCTTT. This codes for CSVDSGMEVFF. J is TRBJ1-1 and V is TRBV29-1, with D maybe TRBD1 (5 bases). Trimming stripped 3 bases from V and 13 bases from J, with 15 bases between. The germline CDR1 and CDR2 sequences are SQVTM and ANQGSEA. The CDR3 length is 11 residues. The complete variable domain, with remaining parts taken from reference TRBV29-1 and TRBJ1-1, reads SAVISQKPSRDICQRGTSLTIQCQVDSQVTMMFWYRQQPGQSLTLIATANQGSEATYESGFVIDKFPISRPNLTFSTLTVSNMSPEDSSIYLCSVDSGMEVFFGQGTRLTVV.

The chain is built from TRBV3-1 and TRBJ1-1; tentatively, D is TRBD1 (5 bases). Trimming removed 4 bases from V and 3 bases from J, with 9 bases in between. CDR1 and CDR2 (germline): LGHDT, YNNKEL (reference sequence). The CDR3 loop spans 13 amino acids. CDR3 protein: CASSLWGDTEAFF. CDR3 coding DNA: TGTGCCAGCAGCCTATGGGGGGACACTGAAGCTTTCTTT.

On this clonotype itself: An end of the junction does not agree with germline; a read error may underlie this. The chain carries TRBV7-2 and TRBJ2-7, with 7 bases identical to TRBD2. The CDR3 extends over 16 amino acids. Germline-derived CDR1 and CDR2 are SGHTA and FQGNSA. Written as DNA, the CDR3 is TGTGCCAGCAGCTTAAGTTTAACGGGGAGGGCCTACGAGAAGTACTTC. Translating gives CASSLSLTGRAYEKYF.

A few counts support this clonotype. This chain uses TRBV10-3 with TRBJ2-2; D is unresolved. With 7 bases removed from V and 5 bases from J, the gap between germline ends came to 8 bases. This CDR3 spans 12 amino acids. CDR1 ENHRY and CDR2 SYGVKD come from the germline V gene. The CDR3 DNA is TGTGCCATCATGCGAGGTACCGGGGAGCTGTTTTTT. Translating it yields CAIMRGTGELFF.

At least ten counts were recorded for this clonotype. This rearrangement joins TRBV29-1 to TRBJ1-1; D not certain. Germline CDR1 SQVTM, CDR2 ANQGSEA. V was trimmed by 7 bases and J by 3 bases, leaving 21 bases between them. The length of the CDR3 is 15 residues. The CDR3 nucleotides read TGCAGCGCCCTAATCAGAGCCAAAGCGGACACTGAAGCTTTCTTT. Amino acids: CSALIRAKADTEAFF.

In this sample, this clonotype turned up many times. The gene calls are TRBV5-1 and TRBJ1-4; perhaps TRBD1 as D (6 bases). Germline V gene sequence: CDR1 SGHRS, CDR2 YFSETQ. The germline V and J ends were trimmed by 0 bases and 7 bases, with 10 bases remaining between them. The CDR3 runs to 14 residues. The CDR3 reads CASSLGLGGEKLFF. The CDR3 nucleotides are TGCGCCAGCAGCTTGGGCCTAGGGGGTGAAAAACTGTTTTTT.

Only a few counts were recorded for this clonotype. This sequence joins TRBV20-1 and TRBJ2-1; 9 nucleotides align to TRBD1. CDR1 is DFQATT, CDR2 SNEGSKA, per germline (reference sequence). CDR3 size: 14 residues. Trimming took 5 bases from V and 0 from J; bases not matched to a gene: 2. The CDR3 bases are TGCAGTGCTCAGGACAGGGGCTCCTACAATGAGCAGTTCTTC. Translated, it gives CSAQDRGSYNEQFF.

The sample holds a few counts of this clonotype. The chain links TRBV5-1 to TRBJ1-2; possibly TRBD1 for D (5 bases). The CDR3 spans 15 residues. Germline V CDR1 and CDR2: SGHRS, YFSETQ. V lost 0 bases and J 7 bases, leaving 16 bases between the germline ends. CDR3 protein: CASSLEGNHVGGYTF. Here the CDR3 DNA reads TGCGCCAGCAGCTTGGAGGGGAATCACGTTGGTGGCTACACCTTC.